Each of the 14 T cell receptor beta chains below was sequenced from the same sample in a study of human T cells and chemical hapten exposure. MiXCR, applied by TCRdb to the RACE reads, yields one record per CDR3 protein. The table includes about 190,000 distinct CDR3 sequences, 24% detected once. The time point is: patch test 3, about 24 weeks after DPC sensitization. Documented treatment: therapeutic diphenylcyclopropenone sensitization with weekly scalp DPC. The sequences come from whole blood, collected in connection with sensitization to the hapten diphenylcyclopropenone (DPC). These receptors all come from a woman aged 40 to 50 with alopecia areata. Some clones in this sample may be carry-over from other donors' samples.

The J gene is TRBJ2-3, the V gene TRBV14, with 7 bases lining up with TRBD1. The CDR3 contains 15 residues. The V gene end was trimmed by 1 base and the J gene end by 4 bases; junction bases not matched to a gene: 5. Germline CDR1 is SGHDN and CDR2 is FVKESK. CDR3 residues: CASSQGEGAADTQYF. In DNA, the CDR3 is TGTGCCAGCAGCCAAGGAGAGGGGGCGGCAGATACGCAGTATTTT. The complete variable domain, with remaining parts taken from reference TRBV14 and TRBJ2-3, reads EAGVTQFPSHSVIEKGQTVTLRCDPISGHDNLYWYRRVMGKEIKFLLHFVKESKQDESGMPNNRFLAERTGGTYSTLKVQPAELEDSGVYFCASSQGEGAADTQYFGPGTRLTVL.

This clonotype was seen ten or more times. The rearrangement joins TRBV29-1 to TRBJ2-7; 7 nucleotides line up with TRBD1. Germline lookup yields CDR1 SQVTM and CDR2 ANQGSEA. This CDR3 contains 13 residues. The trim removed 6 bases at V and 2 bases at J, leaving 7 bases unmatched. The CDR3 region is CSVLDDRAYEQYF. The CDR3 DNA sequence: TGCAGCGTGCTAGACGACAGGGCCTACGAGCAGTACTTC.

A few counts support this clonotype. The chain joins TRBV9 to TRBJ2-3; no firm D call. Germline assignment: CDR1 SGDLS and CDR2 YYNGEE. Trimming left V 4 bases short and J 2 bases short, with 11 bases between. The CDR3 runs 14 residues. Written as DNA, the CDR3 is TGTGCCAGCAGCAAACTTCTAAACACAGATACGCAGTATTTT. Amino acid sequence: CASSKLLNTDTQYF. Supplemented by reference TRBV9 and TRBJ2-3, the full variable domain reads DSGVTQTPKHLITATGQRVTLRCSPRSGDLSVYWYQQSLDQGLQFLIQYYNGEERAKGNILERFSAQQFPDLHSELNLSSLELGDSALYFCASSKLLNTDTQYFGPGTRLTVL.

The sample holds a few counts of this clonotype. The rearrangement uses TRBV10-3 and TRBJ2-7; 8 bases line up with TRBD2. Trimming removed 7 bases from V and 2 bases from J; junction bases left unmatched: 7. There are 14 residues in the CDR3. Germline CDR1 reads ENHRY; CDR2 reads SYGVKD. CDR3 bases: TGTGCCATCAAAGAGACTAGCGCCGCCTACGAGCAGTACTTC. Translation gives CAIKETSAAYEQYF.

This clonotype has a count of ten or more. The genes are TRBV29-1 and TRBJ2-1, with 13 bases matching TRBD2. Germline V gene lookup returns CDR1 SQVTM and CDR2 ANQGSEA. There are 15 residues in the CDR3. Unmatched junction bases numbered 9, after V lost 6 bases and J lost 7 bases. The DNA for the CDR3 is TGCAGCGTCGCCTCCGGACTAGCGGGAGTGAATGAGCAGTTCTTC. Amino acid sequence: CSVASGLAGVNEQFF.

The chain couples TRBV27 to TRBJ2-1, with TRBD2 matching over 10 bases. The CDR3 loop spans 17 amino acids. The V and J ends lost 6 bases and 6 bases, in that order; junction bases with no gene match: 14. Germline loops: CDR1 MNHEY, CDR2 SMNVEV (reference sequence). The CDR3 here is CASSSDILAGVLNEQFF. CDR3 nucleotides: TGTGCCAGCAGCTCCGATATTCTAGCGGGAGTTCTCAATGAGCAGTTCTTC.

The CDR3 loop is CSTTGTENEKLFF. The CDR3 region has the DNA TGCAGCACGACCGGGACAGAGAATGAAAAACTGTTTTTT. V is TRBV29-1 and J is TRBJ1-4, with 7 nucleotides matching TRBD1. Germline V lookup: CDR1 SQVTM, CDR2 ANQGSEA. The CDR3 contains 13 residues. V trimming: 8 bases; J trimming: 5 bases; junction bases outside the gene matches: 8.

The V and J genes are TRBV6-1 and TRBJ1-1; tentative D call: TRBD1 (6 bases). Between the trimmed V and J ends, which lost 3 bases and 5 bases, there was a span of 13 bases. CDR3 length: 14 amino acids. Germline V CDR1 and CDR2: MNHNS, SASEGT. This chain's CDR3 is CASSESRGGTEAFF. DNA for the CDR3: TGTGCCAGCAGTGAGTCTAGGGGGGGGACTGAAGCTTTCTTT.

The CDR3 DNA follows: TGTGCCAGCAGTTACTCGACAGGGGCGGGTGAGCAGTTCTTC. It specifies CASSYSTGAGEQFF. The chain uses TRBV6-5 and TRBJ2-1; 8 bases agree with TRBD1. Germline CDR1 and CDR2: MNHEY and SVGAGI. The CDR3 consists of 14 residues. Trimming removed 0 bases from V and 9 bases from J; junction bases left unmatched: 4.

The rearrangement joins TRBV6-5 to TRBJ2-6; 8 nucleotides match TRBD1. V lost 5 bases to trimming and J lost 4 bases; unmatched junction nucleotides: 7. The CDR3 extends over 16 amino acids. In germline, CDR1 is MNHEY, CDR2 SVGAGI. The DNA for the CDR3 is TGTGCCAGCAGTCTATCAGGGGGCGCGGGGGCCAACGTCCTGACTTTC. Protein product: CASSLSGGAGANVLTF.

This chain joins TRBV11-1 and TRBJ2-7; 7 bases agree with TRBD2. Germline V lookup: CDR1 SGHAT, CDR2 FQDESV (reference sequence). With 3 bases clipped from V and 1 base from J, the junction kept 6 bases outside the gene matches. The CDR3 sequence is 15 residues long. CDR3 region: CASSFVAGVSYEQYF. CDR3 nucleotide sequence: TGTGCCAGCAGCTTTGTGGCGGGAGTGTCCTACGAGCAGTACTTC.

This CDR3 is CASSLTRGNEQFF. The CDR3 region has the DNA TGTGCCAGCAGCCTGACTAGAGGGAATGAGCAGTTCTTC. This chain uses TRBV13 with TRBJ2-1; maybe TRBD2 (6 bases). Germline V gives CDR1 PRHDT, CDR2 FYEKMQ (reference sequence). Trimming cost V 5 bases and J 7 bases, with 12 bases left between them. CDR3 length: 13 amino acids.

This clonotype was found once. The rearrangement uses TRBV28 and TRBJ2-1; D is unclear. This CDR3 is 10 amino acids long. Trimming removed 7 bases from V and 6 bases from J, with 4 bases in between. CDR1 MDHEN and CDR2 SYDVKM come from the germline V gene. Here the CDR3 reads CASTGNEQFF. The CDR3 DNA reads as TGTGCCAGCACGGGCAATGAGCAGTTCTTC. The variable domain in full, completed from reference TRBV28 and TRBJ2-1, reads DVKVTQSSRYLVKRTGEKVFLECVQDMDHENMFWYRQDPGLGLRLIYFSYDVKMKEKGDIPEGYSVSREKKERFSLILESASTNQTSMYLCASTGNEQFFGPGTRLTVL.

Ten or more counts support this clonotype. The V and J genes are TRBV20-1 and TRBJ2-7, with TRBD1 matching 9 bases. The trim removed 4 bases at V and 7 bases at J, leaving 11 bases unmatched. The V gene's germline CDR1 is DFQATT and CDR2 SNEGSKA (reference sequence). The CDR3 consists of 14 residues. The CDR3 here is CSAIRDREAEEQYF. In DNA, the CDR3 is TGCAGTGCTATCCGGGACAGGGAGGCGGAGGAGCAGTACTTC.